The entry that follows covers one T cell receptor beta chain sequence. Its antigen is unknown. Per-nucleotide qualities are absent, and no much larger clonotype sits a single base away. PBMCs were isolated by Ficoll-Paque density gradient centrifugation. The data are from a study of T-cell memory formation after mild COVID-19 (dated by TCRdb to about 2021). A note on the overall study: TCR sequence clusters from the two donors were found to be largely donor specific. The cohort was made up of two young adult volunteers, one female and one male, who were previously healthy. In a couple of donors, T-cell clones that expanded and contracted after mild COVID-19 were tracked by sequencing TCRalpha and TCRbeta repertoires over time. The research as a whole found: Balanced CD4/CD8 phenotypes were observed for clones contracting from day 15 to 85, whereas a bias towards CD4+ was observed for a second wave of clones expanding from day 15 to 37. Contracting CD4+ clones were located mainly in the CM and EM memory subsets, whereas CD8+ clones were found to be enriched in EMRA. Whether the second-wave clones peaking on day 37 were SARS-CoV-2 specific was not confirmed. Some responding clones were detected in pre-infection memory, suggesting pre-existing cross-reactive memory T cells joined the SARS-CoV-2 response. The study covered only two mild cases, and larger cohorts including severe cases with pre-infection samples were considered necessary.

These reads were obtained on an Illumina NovaSeq 6000. Using 5'RACE with constant-segment primers, TCRalpha and TCRbeta cDNA libraries were constructed, with sample barcodes and unique molecular identifiers added in the process. RNA was extracted from every sample with Trizol reagent. The libraries were amplified in two PCR steps, and the second step added a second sample barcode and Illumina TruSeq adapters. The libraries were sequenced on an Illumina NovaSeq using 2 x 150 bp paired-end reads. In the paper's pipeline: With migec v1.2.7, reads were demultiplexed and then collapsed into UMI-guided consensus sequences. Using mixcr v2.1.11, UMI consensuses were aligned to TRA and TRB V and J templates and then assembled into clonotypes. A clonotype was counted as expanded or contracted only if both edgeR and NoisET called the change significant, with noise models trained on biological replicates. For edgeR calls, the thresholds were a false discovery rate-adjusted p below 0.01 and a log2 fold-change of 1. As an exploratory analysis of dynamics, max-normalized trajectories of the 1000 most abundant clonotypes were examined with PCA combined with hierarchical clustering. Separately sequenced CD4+ and CD8+ repertoires were used to assign the CD4 or CD8 phenotype of responding clones. TCRdb reprocessing: public reads trimmed at Q25 with fastp, clones called with MiXCR, in-frame beta chains kept. When rows share a CDR3 protein, they turn into one entry using the most common DNA and genes. The V and J calls were determined by TCRdb, not by the authors. The sample contains roughly 350,000 distinct CDR3 sequences, more than 20% of them found a single time. The ten largest make up around 12% of the sample.

V is trimmed back by 6 bases and J by 6 bases, and the junction contains 10 bases that no gene match accounts for. The germline V gene (reference sequence) provides CDR1 LGHDT and CDR2 YNNKEL. The CDR3 runs 15 amino acids, cysteine and phenylalanine included. This entry keeps only the CDR3 DNA: 45 bases, framed from base 1. The chain employs TRBV3-1 and TRBJ2-1, and TRBD1 aligns with 8 junction nucleotides. The TCR sequence derives from an adult woman who had mild COVID-19 (a few samples of this study predate the infection). The sample titles of this study are shuffled in the database, so cell type and time point are left out; the donor was told from shared clones. The sequenced sample was PBMCs or a T cell subset sorted from them (not recorded which). This receptor carries the CDR3 CASSRGQGISNEQFF. The nucleotide sequence reads as follows: TGTGCCAGCAGTCGCGGACAGGGCATTAGCAATGAGCAGTTCTTC.